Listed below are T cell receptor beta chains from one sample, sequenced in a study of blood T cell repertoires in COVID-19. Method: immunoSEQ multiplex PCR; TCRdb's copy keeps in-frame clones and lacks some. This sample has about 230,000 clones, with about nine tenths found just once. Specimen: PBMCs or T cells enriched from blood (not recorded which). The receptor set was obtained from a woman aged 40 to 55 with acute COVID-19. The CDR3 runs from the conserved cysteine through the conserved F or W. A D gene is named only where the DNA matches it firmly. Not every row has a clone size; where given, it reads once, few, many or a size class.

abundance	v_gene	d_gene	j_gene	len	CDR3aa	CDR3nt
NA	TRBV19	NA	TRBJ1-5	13	CASTQVGGQPQHF	TGTGCCAGTACCCAGGTGGGGGGTCAGCCCCAGCATTTT
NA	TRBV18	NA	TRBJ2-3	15	CASSPQAGFTDTQYF	TGTGCCAGCTCACCACAGGCGGGGTTCACAGATACGCAGTATTTT
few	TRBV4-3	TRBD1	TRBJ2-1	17	CASSQIWVGTGLNEQFF	TGCGCCAGCAGCCAAATATGGGTAGGGACAGGGCTCAATGAGCAGTTCTTC
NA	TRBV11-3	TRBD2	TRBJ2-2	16	CASSRSLAGVSGELFF	TGTGCCAGCAGCCGCAGTCTAGCGGGAGTCTCCGGGGAGCTGTTTTTT
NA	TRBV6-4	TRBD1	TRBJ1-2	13	CASSGDRNYGYTF	TGTGCCAGCAGTGGGGACAGGAACTATGGCTACACCTTC
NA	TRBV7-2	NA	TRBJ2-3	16	CASSRGEGGLTDTQYF	TGTGCCAGCAGCCGTGGGGAAGGCGGGCTCACAGATACGCAGTATTTT
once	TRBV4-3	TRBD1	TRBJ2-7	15	CASSLDRDGSYEQYF	TGCGCCAGCAGCCTCGACAGGGATGGCTCCTACGAGCAGTACTTC
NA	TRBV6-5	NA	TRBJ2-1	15	CASRREGGRGNEQFF	TGTGCCAGCAGGCGAGAGGGGGGCAGGGGGAATGAGCAGTTCTTC
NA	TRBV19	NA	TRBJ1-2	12	CASSAVNYGYTF	TGTGCCAGTAGTGCGGTTAACTATGGCTACACCTTC
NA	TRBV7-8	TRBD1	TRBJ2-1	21	CASSKFTGTGSRISSYNEQFF	TGTGCCAGCAGCAAATTTACCGGGACAGGGTCAAGGATAAGCTCCTACAATGAGCAGTTCTTC
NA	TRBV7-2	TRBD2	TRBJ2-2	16	CASSLGGSEGTGELFF	TGTGCCAGCAGCTTGGGGGGGTCGGAAGGCACCGGGGAGCTGTTTTTT
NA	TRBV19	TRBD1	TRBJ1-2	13	CASSQTGNYGYTF	TGTGCCAGTAGCCAGACAGGGAACTATGGCTACACCTTC
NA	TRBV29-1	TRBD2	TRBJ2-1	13	CSVVQRDYNEQFF	TGCAGCGTTGTCCAGCGGGACTACAATGAGCAGTTCTTC
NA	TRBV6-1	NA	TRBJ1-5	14	CASSEAGRGAGVHF	TGTGCCAGCAGTGAAGCTGGGCGTGGGGCAGGTGTACATTTT
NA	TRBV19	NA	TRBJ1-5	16	CASSIQGRGVNQPQHF	TGTGCCAGTAGTATCCAGGGAAGGGGTGTGAATCAGCCCCAGCATTTT
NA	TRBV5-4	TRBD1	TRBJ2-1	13	CASSLPGGAEQFF	TGTGCCAGCAGCTTGCCAGGGGGCGCCGAGCAGTTCTTC
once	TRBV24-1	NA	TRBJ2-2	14	CATSDLGVTGELFF	TGTGCCACCAGTGATTTAGGGGTCACCGGGGAGCTGTTTTTT
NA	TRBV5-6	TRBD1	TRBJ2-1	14	CASSRDRGYNEQFF	TGTGCCAGCAGTAGGGACAGGGGCTACAATGAGCAGTTCTTC
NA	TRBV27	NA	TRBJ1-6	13	CASHAIRGSPLHF	TGTGCCAGCCATGCGATCCGAGGTTCACCCCTCCACTTT
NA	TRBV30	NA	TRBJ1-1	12	CAWSPPGQGAFF	TGTGCCTGGAGTCCCCCTGGGCAGGGAGCTTTCTTT
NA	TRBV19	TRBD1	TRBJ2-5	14	CASSRTGPEETQYF	TGTGCCAGTAGCCGGACAGGACCCGAAGAGACCCAGTACTTC
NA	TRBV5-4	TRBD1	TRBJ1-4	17	CASSFYNGQGGDEKLFF	TGTGCCAGCAGCTTCTATAATGGACAGGGAGGGGATGAAAAACTGTTTTTT
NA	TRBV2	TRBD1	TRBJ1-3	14	CASRDAGGGNTIYF	TGTGCCAGCAGGGACGCAGGGGGAGGAAACACCATATATTTT
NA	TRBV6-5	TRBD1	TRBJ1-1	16	CASSYLRGTGNTEAFF	TGTGCCAGCAGTTACTTGCGGGGGACAGGGAACACTGAAGCTTTCTTT
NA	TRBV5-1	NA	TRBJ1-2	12	CASSTERNGYTF	TGCGCCAGCTCAACAGAACGTAATGGCTACACCTTC
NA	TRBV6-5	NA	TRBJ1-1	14	CASSYSERGGEAFF	TGTGCCAGCAGTTACTCCGAAAGAGGCGGGGAGGCTTTCTTT
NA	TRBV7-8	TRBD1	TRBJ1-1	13	CASSLQGDTEAFF	TGTGCCAGCAGCCTTCAGGGGGACACTGAAGCTTTCTTT
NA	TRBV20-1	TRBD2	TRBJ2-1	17	CSASLRAGGRAVAEQFF	TGCAGTGCTAGTCTGCGCGCGGGCGGGAGGGCCGTGGCTGAGCAGTTCTTC
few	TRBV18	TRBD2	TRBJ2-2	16	CASSWGLADLTGELFF	TGTGCCAGCTCATGGGGACTAGCGGACCTCACCGGGGAGCTGTTTTTT
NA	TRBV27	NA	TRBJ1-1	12	CASSRGMTEAFF	TGTGCCAGCAGTAGGGGCATGACTGAAGCTTTCTTT
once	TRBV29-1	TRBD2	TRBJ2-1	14	CSAIVGGEYNEQFF	TGCAGCGCCATCGTGGGGGGGGAGTACAATGAGCAGTTCTTC
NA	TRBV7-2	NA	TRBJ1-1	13	CASTLGGNTEAFF	TGTGCCAGCACCTTGGGGGGTAACACTGAAGCTTTCTTT
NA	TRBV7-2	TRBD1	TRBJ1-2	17	CASSQKFTGGGVDGYTF	TGTGCCAGCAGCCAGAAATTTACAGGGGGCGGGGTTGATGGCTACACCTTC
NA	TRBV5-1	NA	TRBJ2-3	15	CASHPRLTSTDTQYF	TGCGCCAGCCACCCCAGGCTAACTAGCACAGATACGCAGTATTTT
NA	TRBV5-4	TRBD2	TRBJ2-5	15	CASSLELAEQETQYF	TGTGCCAGCAGCTTGGAGCTAGCGGAACAAGAGACCCAGTACTTC
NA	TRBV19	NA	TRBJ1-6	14	CASSLGGGGSPLHF	TGTGCCAGTAGTCTGGGCGGAGGAGGTTCACCCCTCCACTTT
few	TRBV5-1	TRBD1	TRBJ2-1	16	CASSLGVMTGYNEQFF	TGCGCCAGCAGCTTGGGGGTTATGACAGGGTACAATGAGCAGTTCTTC
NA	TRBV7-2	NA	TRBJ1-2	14	CASSLVGGLAGYTF	TGTGCCAGCAGCTTAGTGGGGGGGCTAGCTGGCTACACCTTC
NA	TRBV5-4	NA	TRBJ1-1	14	CASSFDRGNTEAFF	TGTGCCAGCAGCTTCGATCGCGGGAACACTGAAGCTTTCTTT
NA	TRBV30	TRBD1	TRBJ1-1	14	CAWSPGTGNTEAFF	TGTGCCTGGAGTCCAGGGACAGGCAACACTGAAGCTTTCTTT
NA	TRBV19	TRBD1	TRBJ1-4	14	CASSRTGPNEKLFF	TGTGCCAGTAGCCGGACAGGGCCGAATGAAAAACTGTTTTTT
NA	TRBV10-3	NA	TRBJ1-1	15	CAITETGTVNTEAFF	TGTGCCATCACCGAGACAGGCACAGTGAACACTGAAGCTTTCTTT
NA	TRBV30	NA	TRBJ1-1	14	CAWHGGRSNTEAFF	TGTGCCTGGCACGGGGGTCGATCAAACACTGAAGCTTTCTTT
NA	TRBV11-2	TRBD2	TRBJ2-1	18	CASSLGLAGGLSYNEQFF	TGTGCCAGCAGCTTAGGCCTAGCGGGGGGACTCTCCTACAATGAGCAGTTCTTC
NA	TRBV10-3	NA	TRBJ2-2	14	CAISVLGSTGELFF	TGTGCCATCAGTGTCCTAGGGAGCACCGGGGAGCTGTTTTTT
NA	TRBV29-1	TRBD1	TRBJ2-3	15	CSAGTGLVSTDTQYF	TGCAGCGCGGGGACAGGGTTGGTCAGCACAGATACGCAGTATTTT
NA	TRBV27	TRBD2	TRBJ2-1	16	CASSLPGLAGDHEQFF	TGTGCCAGCAGTTTGCCGGGACTAGCGGGAGACCATGAGCAGTTCTTC
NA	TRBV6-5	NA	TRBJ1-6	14	CASGQGTENSPLHF	TGTGCCAGCGGCCAGGGAACTGAGAATTCACCCCTCCACTTT
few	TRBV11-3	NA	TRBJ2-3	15	CASSLERIRTDTQYF	TGTGCCAGCAGCTTAGAGAGGATAAGGACAGATACGCAGTATTTT
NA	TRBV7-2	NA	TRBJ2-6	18	CASSRRAPPPSGANVLTF	TGTGCCAGCAGCCGGAGGGCACCGCCACCCTCTGGGGCCAACGTCCTGACTTTC
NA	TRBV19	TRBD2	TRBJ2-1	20	CASTRKPLAGATSSYNEQFF	TGTGCCAGTACCCGAAAACCACTAGCGGGAGCGACGAGCTCCTACAATGAGCAGTTCTTC
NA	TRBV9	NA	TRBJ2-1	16	CASSTRAGSGYNEQFF	TGTGCCAGCAGCACCCGTGCGGGGAGCGGATACAATGAGCAGTTCTTC
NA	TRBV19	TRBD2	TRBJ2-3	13	CASSSIAGDTQYF	TGTGCCAGTAGTTCGATAGCGGGAGATACGCAGTATTTT
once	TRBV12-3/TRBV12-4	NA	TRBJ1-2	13	CASTYRRVGGYTF	TGTGCCAGCACGTACAGGAGAGTCGGCGGCTACACCTTC
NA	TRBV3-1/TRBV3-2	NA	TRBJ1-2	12	CASSQGGLGYTF	TGTGCCAGCAGCCAAGGAGGCTTGGGCTACACCTTC
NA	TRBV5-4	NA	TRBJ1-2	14	CASSFRGTRYGYTF	TGTGCCAGCAGCTTTAGGGGGACACGCTATGGCTACACCTTC
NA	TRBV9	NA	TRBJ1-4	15	CASSVEWGRNEKLFF	TGTGCCAGCAGCGTAGAGTGGGGGCGTAATGAAAAACTGTTTTTT
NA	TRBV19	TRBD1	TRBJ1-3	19	CASSTTGTGGRRTGNTIYF	TGTGCCAGTAGTACCACCGGGACAGGGGGCAGAAGGACTGGAAACACCATATATTTT